This entry concerns a single T cell receptor (beta chain). Its antigen is undetermined. Nominally healthy donors were sampled, though unrecorded immune exposures were likely. The sample is drawn from a study of cytomegalovirus exposure and HLA in healthy donors. Across the whole study: The Caucasian-associated ancestry cluster contained 81% of the roughly 400 genotyped donors. Study-wide results and caveats: A later analysis showed HLA-associated TCR beta chains outstripping equally common others in clonal expansion. Prior analysis indicated that the majority of TCR beta V segments exhibited productivity approximately 87% or approximately 30% of the time.

The V gene's germline CDR1 is LNHDA and CDR2 SQIVND (reference sequence). The CDR3 contains 15 residues. V dropped 7 bases and J dropped 15; count of bases not matched to a gene: 12. 60 Vbeta and 13 Jbeta primers were used in PCR. Profiled with immunoSEQ multiplex PCR; TCRdb holds only in-frame clones, not every one. This sample has roughly 120,000 clones; more than 70% occur once, and the top ten carry over 2.5%. This rearrangement joins TRBV19 to TRBJ2-1; 16 bases agree with TRBD2. Sequencing used PBMCs. The sequence came from a woman aged 55-70 years in good health and CMV-seropositive. As DNA, the CDR3 is TGTGCCAGTACCGAACTGGGACTAGCGGGAGGGCCTTGGTTCTTC. Protein sequence: CASTELGLAGGPWFF.